These T cell receptor beta chains were read from a single sample in a study of beta chain features in type 1 diabetes. Libraries were prepared by immunoSEQ multiplex PCR; TCRdb keeps only in-frame clonotypes and omits some of them. The sample carries about 140,000 clones, roughly 9.7% recorded once. The specimen sequenced was central memory CD4+ T cells from blood. The source is a woman aged 40-49 years in good health. CDR3s include the opening cysteine and the closing phenylalanine or tryptophan. The D gene is left open where the match is weak. Clone size is not always given. Where it is, it says once, few, many or a class for expanded clones.

>TRBJ2-7|13|few|TRBV27|.
TGTGCCAGCAGGGGCACAGGGTCCTACGAGCAGTACTTC
CASRGTGSYEQYF
>TRBJ1-4|16|.|TRBV6-6|.
TGTGCCAGCAGTTTCAGGAAGTCTGCAACTAATGAAAAACTGTTTTTT
CASSFRKSATNEKLFF
>TRBJ2-7|15|.|TRBV5-5|TRBD1
TGTGCCAGCAGCTTGGGGGACAGGGTTATAGGCGAGCAGTACTTC
CASSLGDRVIGEQYF
>TRBJ1-6|14|many|TRBV27|.
TGTGCCAGCAGTTTACCGGGACAAGCATCACCCCTCCACTTT
CASSLPGQASPLHF
>TRBJ2-7|17|.|TRBV5-4|TRBD2
TGTGCCAGCAGCGGCACAAATAGAAGCGGGGGGGTCTACGAGCAGTACTTC
CASSGTNRSGGVYEQYF
>TRBJ1-1|12|.|TRBV28|.
TGTGCCAGCACCCTCCGGGGAACTGAAGCTTTCTTT
CASTLRGTEAFF
>TRBJ2-7|15|few|TRBV5-4|.
TGTGCCAGCAGCTTACCGGGCGGGACAGCCTACGAGCAGTACTTC
CASSLPGGTAYEQYF
>TRBJ2-6|15|.|TRBV7-6|TRBD2
TGTGCCAGCAGGGGAGGGAGCTCTGGGGCCAACGTCCTGACTTTC
CASRGGSSGANVLTF
>TRBJ2-5|14|few|TRBV4-1|TRBD2
TGCGCCAGCCGTCAAGGCGGGGGGGCGGCGACCCAGTACTTC
CASRQGGGAATQYF
>TRBJ2-3|16|.|TRBV7-2|TRBD1
TGTGCCAGCAGCGACCGCGGGACAGGCAGCACAGATACGCAGTATTTT
CASSDRGTGSTDTQYF